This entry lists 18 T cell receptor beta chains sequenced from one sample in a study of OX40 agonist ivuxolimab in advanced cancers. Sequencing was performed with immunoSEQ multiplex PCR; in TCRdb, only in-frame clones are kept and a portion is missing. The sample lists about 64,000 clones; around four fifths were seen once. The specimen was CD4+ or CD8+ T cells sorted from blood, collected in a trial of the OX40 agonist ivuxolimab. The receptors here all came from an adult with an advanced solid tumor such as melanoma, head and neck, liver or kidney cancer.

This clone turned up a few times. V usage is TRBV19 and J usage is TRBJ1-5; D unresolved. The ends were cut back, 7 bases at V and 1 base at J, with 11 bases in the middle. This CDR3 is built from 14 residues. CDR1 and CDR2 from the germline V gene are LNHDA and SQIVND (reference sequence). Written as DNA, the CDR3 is TGTGCCAGTAAGATAGGGAGCAGCAATCAGCCCCAGCATTTT. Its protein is CASKIGSSNQPQHF.

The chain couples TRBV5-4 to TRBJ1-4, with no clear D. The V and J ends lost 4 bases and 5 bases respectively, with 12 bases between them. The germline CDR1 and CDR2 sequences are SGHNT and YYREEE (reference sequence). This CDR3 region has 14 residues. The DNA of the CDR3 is TGTGCCAGCAGCCAATACCGGACCAATGAAAAACTGTTTTTT. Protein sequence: CASSQYRTNEKLFF.

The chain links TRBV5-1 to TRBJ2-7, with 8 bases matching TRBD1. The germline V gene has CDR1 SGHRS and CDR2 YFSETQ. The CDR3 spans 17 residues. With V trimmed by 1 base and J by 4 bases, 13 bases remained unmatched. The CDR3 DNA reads TGCGCCAGCAGCTTGAGGTCCTCCCAGGGGGCTTTTTACGAGCAGTACTTC. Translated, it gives CASSLRSSQGAFYEQYF.

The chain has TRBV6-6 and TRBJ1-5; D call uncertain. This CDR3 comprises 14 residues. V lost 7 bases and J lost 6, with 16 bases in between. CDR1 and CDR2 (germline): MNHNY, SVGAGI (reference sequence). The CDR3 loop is CASTLGGYRQPQHF. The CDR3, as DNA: TGTGCCAGCACCCTCGGAGGGTACCGTCAGCCCCAGCATTTT.

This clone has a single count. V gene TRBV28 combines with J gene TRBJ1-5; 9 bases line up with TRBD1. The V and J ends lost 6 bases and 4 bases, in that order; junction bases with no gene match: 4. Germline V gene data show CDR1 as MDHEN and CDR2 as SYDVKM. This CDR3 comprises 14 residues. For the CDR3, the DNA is TGTGCCAGCAGGCCCGGGACAGGGAATCAGCCCCAGCATTTT. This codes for CASRPGTGNQPQHF.

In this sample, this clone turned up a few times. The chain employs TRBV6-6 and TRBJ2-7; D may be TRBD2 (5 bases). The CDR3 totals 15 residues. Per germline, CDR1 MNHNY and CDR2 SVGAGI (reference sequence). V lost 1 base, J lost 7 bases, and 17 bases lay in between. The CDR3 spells CASSYFTGLASEQYF. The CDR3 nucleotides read TGTGCCAGCAGTTACTTCACTGGCTTAGCGAGTGAGCAGTACTTC.

In nucleotides, the CDR3 is TGCAGCGGAGGGTGGACTAATGAAAAACTGTTTTTT. It codes for CSGGWTNEKLFF. This chain joins TRBV29-1 and TRBJ1-4; no firm D call. The germline V gene encodes CDR1 SQVTM and CDR2 ANQGSEA. The CDR3 is 12 residues long. V was shortened by 7 bases and J by 2 bases, with 8 bases between the two germline ends.

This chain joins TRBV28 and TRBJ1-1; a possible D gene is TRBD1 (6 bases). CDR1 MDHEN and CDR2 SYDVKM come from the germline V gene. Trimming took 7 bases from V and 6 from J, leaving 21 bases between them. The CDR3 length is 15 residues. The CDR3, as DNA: TGTGCCAGCATTAGAGACAGGACCATTGGTTCTGAAGCTTTCTTT. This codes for CASIRDRTIGSEAFF.

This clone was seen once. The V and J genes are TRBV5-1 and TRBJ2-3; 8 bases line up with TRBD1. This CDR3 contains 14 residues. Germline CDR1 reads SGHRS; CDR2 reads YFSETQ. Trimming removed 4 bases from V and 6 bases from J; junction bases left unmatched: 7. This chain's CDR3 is CASSRGQGPDTQYF. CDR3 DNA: TGCGCCAGCAGCCGCGGACAGGGACCCGATACGCAGTATTTT. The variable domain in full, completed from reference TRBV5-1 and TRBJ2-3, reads KAGVTQTPRYLIKTRGQQVTLSCSPISGHRSVSWYQQTPGQGLQFLFEYFSETQRNKGNFPGRFSGRQFSNSRSEMNVSTLELGDSALYLCASSRGQGPDTQYFGPGTRLTVL.

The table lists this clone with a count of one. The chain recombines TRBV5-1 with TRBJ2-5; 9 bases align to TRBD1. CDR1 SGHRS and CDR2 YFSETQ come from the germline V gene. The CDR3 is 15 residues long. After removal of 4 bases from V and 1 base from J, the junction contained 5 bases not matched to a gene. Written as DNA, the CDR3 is TGCGCCAGCAGCCCGGGACAGGGTGCCCAAGAGACCCAGTACTTC. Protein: CASSPGQGAQETQYF.

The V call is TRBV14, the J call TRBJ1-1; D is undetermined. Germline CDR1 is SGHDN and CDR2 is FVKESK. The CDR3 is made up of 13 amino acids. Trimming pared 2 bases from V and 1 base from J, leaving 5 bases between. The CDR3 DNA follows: TGTGCCAGCAGCCAAATATCGAACACTGAAGCTTTCTTT. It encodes CASSQISNTEAFF.

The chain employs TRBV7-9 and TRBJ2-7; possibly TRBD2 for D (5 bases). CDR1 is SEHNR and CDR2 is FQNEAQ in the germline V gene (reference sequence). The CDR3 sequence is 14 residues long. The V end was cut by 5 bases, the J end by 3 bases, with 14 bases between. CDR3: CASSERASYYEQYF. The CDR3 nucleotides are TGTGCCAGCAGCGAGAGGGCGAGCTACTACGAGCAGTACTTC.

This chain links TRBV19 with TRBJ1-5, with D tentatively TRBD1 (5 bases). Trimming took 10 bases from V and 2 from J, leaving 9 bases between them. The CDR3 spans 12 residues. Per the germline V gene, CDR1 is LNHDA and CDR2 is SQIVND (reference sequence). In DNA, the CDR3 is TGTGCCACCAGGGATGGCAATCAGCCCCAGCATTTT. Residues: CATRDGNQPQHF.

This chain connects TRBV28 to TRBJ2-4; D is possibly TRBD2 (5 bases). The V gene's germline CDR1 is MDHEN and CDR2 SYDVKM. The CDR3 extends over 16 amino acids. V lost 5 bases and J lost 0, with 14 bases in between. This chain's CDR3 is CASSPGGFLAKNIQYF. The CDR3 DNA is TGTGCCAGCAGTCCCGGAGGCTTCTTAGCCAAAAACATTCAGTACTTC.

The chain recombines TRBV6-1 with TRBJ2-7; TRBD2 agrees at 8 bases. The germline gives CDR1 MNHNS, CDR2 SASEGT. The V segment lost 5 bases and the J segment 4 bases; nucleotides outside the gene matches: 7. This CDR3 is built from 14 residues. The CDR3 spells CASSPIGRAYEQYF. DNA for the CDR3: TGTGCCAGCAGTCCTATCGGGAGGGCTTACGAGCAGTACTTC.

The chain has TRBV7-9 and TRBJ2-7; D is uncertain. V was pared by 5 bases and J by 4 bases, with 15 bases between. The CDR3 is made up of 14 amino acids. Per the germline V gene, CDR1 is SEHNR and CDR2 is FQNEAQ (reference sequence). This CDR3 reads CASSPHTKDYEQYF. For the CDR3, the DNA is TGTGCCAGCAGCCCCCACACAAAGGATTACGAGCAGTACTTC.

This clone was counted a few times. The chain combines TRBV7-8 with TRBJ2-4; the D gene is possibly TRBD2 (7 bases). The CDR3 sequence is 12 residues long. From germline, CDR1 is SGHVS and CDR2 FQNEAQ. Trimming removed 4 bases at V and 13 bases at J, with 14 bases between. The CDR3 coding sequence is TGTGCCAGCAGCTATGGGGGGGGCCTCCAGTACTTC. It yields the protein CASSYGGGLQYF.

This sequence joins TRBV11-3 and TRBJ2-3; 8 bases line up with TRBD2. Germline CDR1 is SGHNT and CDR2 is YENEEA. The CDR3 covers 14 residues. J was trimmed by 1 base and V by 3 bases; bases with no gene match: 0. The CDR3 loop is CASSFSGGTDTQYF. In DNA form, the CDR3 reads TGTGCCAGCAGCTTTAGCGGGGGCACAGATACGCAGTATTTT.